This T cell receptor beta chain was documented in a study of T cells expressing NK-cell markers (dated by TCRdb to 2020 to 2021). About the full investigation: In sorted CD3+CD56+NKG2C+, CD3+CD56+NKG2C- and CD3+CD56-NKG2C+ T-cell subsets from about 8 donors, TCR beta-chain repertoires were profiled. The study sequenced eight donors, all healthy volunteers chosen at random: three men and five women. The libraries were sequenced on Illumina HiSeq 2000/2500, MiSeq or NextSeq, producing 2 x 150 bp reads. Of the eight sequenced donors, seven were found to be HCMV-seropositive and one was found to be HCMV-seronegative.

The investigation overall reported the following: Whether the expanded NKG2C-expressing T cell clones were specific for HCMV antigens remained unclear. In six donors, the dominant CD3+CD56+NKG2C+ clonotypes were among the top 10 CD8+ clonotypes and accounted for roughly 1.0-8% of CD8+ T cells. Those dominant clonotypes were again the most abundant among CD3+CD56-NKG2C+ cells in four donors, at roughly 25-65%.

The instrument given in TCRdb is Illumina HiSeq 2000. The TCR beta cDNA libraries were made using 5'RACE template switching, a step that added both a universal primer site and unique molecular identifiers. cDNA synthesis was primed from the TCR beta constant segment and was followed by two successive PCR amplification steps. In the authors' own workflow: Reads were demultiplexed and grouped by UMI with MIGEC, and clonotypes were assembled and quantified with MiTCR. To exclude erroneous sequences, any TCR cDNA sequence not supported by at least two reads was discarded. The tcR package was used for downstream repertoire analysis, and clonotypes were matched across fractions by CDR3 nucleotide sequence plus V segment. VDJmatch was used to annotate antigen specificity against VDJdb, with one amino acid substitution in CDR3 allowed. Following TCRdb reprocessing, every CDR3 protein sequence forms one entry, and DNA is not provided. The V and J calls shown here were made by TCRdb, not taken from the authors' results. This sample's clone table shows approximately 110,000 distinct CDR3 sequences. The ten largest clonotypes hold 15% to 20% of the sample.

The CDR3 numbers 18 residues from cysteine through phenylalanine. Only the protein sequence is given. The germline V gene (reference sequence) sets CDR1 to DFQATT and CDR2 to SNEGSKA. A commercial ELISA kit detecting HCMV-specific IgG in serum was used to determine HCMV serostatus. Ficoll density gradient centrifugation was used to isolate peripheral blood mononuclear cells from blood. A note on this clonotype: Its recognized antigen is unknown.

The material sequenced was blood T cells: a sorted CD56 or NKG2C T cell subset, CD4+ or CD8+ T cells, or bulk PBMC T cells (not recorded which). The sequence was obtained from a woman between 18 and 70 years old in good health. The rearranged chain carries TRBV20-1 and TRBJ2-3; TCRdb returns TRBD1, unconfirmable since there is no DNA. CDR3 sequence: CSASVGGQGNSSTDTQYF.